These 11 T cell receptor beta chains were all obtained from the same sample, sequenced in a study of shared clonotypes between healthy human individuals. The repertoire was sequenced with immunoSEQ multiplex PCR; TCRdb's copy has only in-frame clones and lacks some. The sample lists about 1.1 million clones, about 84% occurring once. Input material: memory CD4+ T cells from PBMCs. Subset denoted: CD45RA-negative fraction. The receptor source for this set is a man aged 18 to 30 in good health. Some clones in this sample may be carry-over from other donors' samples.

This rearrangement joins TRBV29-1 to TRBJ2-7, with 10 bases lining up with TRBD1. In germline, CDR1 is SQVTM, CDR2 ANQGSEA. The V and J ends lost 7 bases and 5 bases, in that order; junction bases with no gene match: 5. The CDR3 runs 12 residues. The CDR3, as DNA: TGCAGCGCCCGGACAGGGGGGGACGAGCAGTACTTC. It translates to CSARTGGDEQYF.

CDR3 sequence: CASSSSGGGRVETQYF. CDR3 DNA: TGTGCCAGCAGCTCCTCGGGGGGCGGAAGGGTGGAGACCCAGTACTTC. V is TRBV7-9 and J is TRBJ2-5, with D perhaps matching TRBD2 (7 bases). CDR3 length: 16 amino acids. Trimming cost V 4 bases and J 5 bases, with 20 bases left between them. CDR1 and CDR2 (germline): SEHNR, FQNEAQ (reference sequence).

The chain employs TRBV14 and TRBJ2-7; D not resolved. This CDR3 is built from 14 residues. Looked up from germline, CDR1 is SGHDN and CDR2 is FVKESK. V was shortened by 6 bases and J by 1 base, with 13 bases between the two germline ends. CDR3 bases: TGTGCCAGCAGTCGGCGAGGACGTTCCTACGAGCAGTACTTC. It is translated as CASSRRGRSYEQYF. The full variable domain, its missing parts supplied by reference TRBV14 and TRBJ2-7, is EAGVTQFPSHSVIEKGQTVTLRCDPISGHDNLYWYRRVMGKEIKFLLHFVKESKQDESGMPNNRFLAERTGGTYSTLKVQPAELEDSGVYFCASSRRGRSYEQYFGPGTRLTVT.

The V gene is TRBV30, the J gene TRBJ2-2; D ambiguous. Deletions cut 0 bases from V and 8 bases from J, with 13 bases between. CDR1 GTSNPN and CDR2 SVGIG come from the germline V gene (reference sequence). The CDR3 is 14 amino acids. The CDR3 protein is CAWSVGPVLGELFF. Here the CDR3 DNA reads TGTGCCTGGAGTGTAGGGCCGGTCCTGGGGGAGCTGTTTTTT.

This chain uses TRBV5-4 with TRBJ2-7, with D perhaps TRBD2 (7 bases). The germline V gene has CDR1 SGHNT and CDR2 YYREEE (reference sequence). This CDR3 is 15 amino acids long. The germline V and J ends were trimmed by 4 bases and 3 bases, with 17 bases remaining between them. CDR3 coding DNA: TGTGCCAGCAGCCTGGGGGGGGCTAGCGGCTACGAGCAGTACTTC. Translating gives CASSLGGASGYEQYF.

This clone is a singleton in its sample. CDR3 bases: TGTGCCAGCAGCTTGTTGGGCCTTTCGACCTACGAGCAGTACTTC. This encodes CASSLLGLSTYEQYF. The rearrangement uses TRBV5-5 and TRBJ2-7, with D hard to call. Trimming removed 1 base at V and 2 bases at J, with 13 bases between. Germline assignment: CDR1 SGHKS and CDR2 YYEKEE (reference sequence). The CDR3 extends over 15 amino acids.

V and J are TRBV11-2 and TRBJ2-5; TRBD2 matches 12 bases. This CDR3 has 15 residues. The V and J ends lost 4 bases and 5 bases, in that order; junction bases with no gene match: 5. Germline CDR1 SGHAT, CDR2 FQNNGV. The chain's CDR3 is CASSSGTSGRETQYF. DNA for the CDR3: TGTGCCAGCAGCTCTGGGACTAGCGGGCGTGAGACCCAGTACTTC.

The sample holds a few counts of this clone. This chain connects TRBV10-3 to TRBJ2-1; D ambiguous. There are 13 residues in the CDR3. Germline V gene data show CDR1 as ENHRY and CDR2 as SYGVKD. The germline V and J ends were trimmed by 6 bases and 9 bases, with 15 bases remaining between them. CDR3 sequence (DNA): TGTGCCATCAGCGCCGTGGGCACTGGTGAGCAGTTCTTC. This codes for CAISAVGTGEQFF.

This clone was detected only a few times. This chain links TRBV15 with TRBJ1-5; no clear D. The CDR3 length is 13 residues. Germline V gene lookup returns CDR1 LNHNV and CDR2 YYDKDF (reference sequence). The V gene lost 0 bases and the J gene lost 9 bases, with 9 bases spanning the gap. CDR3 nucleotide sequence: TGTGCCACCAGCAGAGATAGGTCGGGGCCCCAGCATTTT. It yields the protein CATSRDRSGPQHF.

This chain uses TRBV19 with TRBJ1-2; D gene ambiguous. V lost 4 bases and J lost 7, with 10 bases in between. The CDR3 is made up of 12 amino acids. From germline, CDR1 is LNHDA and CDR2 SQIVND (reference sequence). CDR3 in amino acids: CASSRGEAGYTF. CDR3 nucleotide sequence: TGTGCCAGTAGTAGGGGTGAGGCTGGCTACACCTTC.

The genes are TRBV10-1 and TRBJ2-7, with D possibly matching TRBD2 (6 bases). Germline assignment: CDR1 WNHNN and CDR2 SYGVQD (reference sequence). V was shortened by 8 bases and J by 6 bases, with 20 bases between the two germline ends. The CDR3 runs 14 residues. CDR3 sequence: CASRIGQGGGEQYF. The DNA for the CDR3 is TGCGCCAGCCGGATAGGTCAGGGAGGAGGCGAGCAGTACTTC.